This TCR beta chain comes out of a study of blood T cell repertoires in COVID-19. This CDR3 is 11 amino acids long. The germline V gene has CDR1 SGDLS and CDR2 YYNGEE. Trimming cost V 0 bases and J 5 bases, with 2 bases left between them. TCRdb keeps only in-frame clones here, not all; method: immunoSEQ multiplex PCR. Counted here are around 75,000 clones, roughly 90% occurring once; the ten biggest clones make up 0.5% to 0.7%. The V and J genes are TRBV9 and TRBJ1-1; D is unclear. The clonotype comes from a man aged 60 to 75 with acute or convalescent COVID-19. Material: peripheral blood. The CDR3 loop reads CASSVATEAFF. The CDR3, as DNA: TGTGCCAGCAGCGTAGCTACTGAAGCTTTCTTT.